This T cell receptor beta chain came from a study of blood T cells in healthy people across ages. The authors ran a second PCR of about 6 to 11 cycles using a sample-barcoded 5' primer and a J-beta primer mix. TCRdb used MiXCR to reprocess the 5' RACE reads, holding one entry per CDR3 protein. Of fewer than 800,000 distinct CDR3 sequences listed, approximately 21% were seen once; the top ten hold roughly 3.6%. This clonotype was seen only a few times. Its specificity is unknown. V lost 1 base, J lost 2 bases, and 9 bases lay in between. The CDR3 runs to 15 residues. The V gene's germline CDR1 is MGHRA and CDR2 YSYEKL. Study conclusions and caveats: As age increased, TCR beta diversity per million T cells fell in a roughly linear fashion.

Sequencing input: blood. The chain links TRBV4-1 to TRBJ1-3; perhaps TRBD1 as D (5 bases). The source is a man between 65 and 85 years old in good health. The CDR3 reads CASSQGEGTGNTIYF. CDR3 sequence (DNA): TGCGCCAGCAGCCAAGGCGAGGGGACTGGAAACACCATATATTTT.